The sequence of this TCR beta chain was determined in a study of blood T cells in healthy people across ages. The CDR3 runs to 14 residues. Germline values: CDR1 ENHRY, CDR2 SYGVKD. J lost 7 bases, V lost 6 bases, and 2 bases had no gene match. About this clonotype: Its antigen is still unknown.

Overall study results and limits: The donors' CMV status was not determined, possibly confounding changes in expanded clonotypes. Reliance upon unsorted PBMCs precluded definitive naive versus antigen-experienced comparison. Diversity estimates drawn from one million T cells were deemed underestimates.

Alongside a J-beta primer mix, a sample-barcoded 5' primer served in a second PCR lasting roughly 7 to 11 cycles. The template-switch adaptor, which had 12 random nucleotides, put a tag on each cDNA molecule. TCRdb processed the 5' RACE reads anew with MiXCR; each CDR3 protein has one entry. Seen here are about 640,000 distinct CDR3 sequences, roughly 58% observed once, and the top ten hold 30% to 45%. This receptor was obtained from a man aged 60 to 69 in good health. J is TRBJ2-1 and V is TRBV10-3, with 14 positions matching TRBD2. The sequenced material came from blood. DNA of the CDR3: TGTGCCATCAGGGGGACTAGCGGGGGAAATGAGCAGTTCTTC. Protein product: CAIRGTSGGNEQFF.